Listed here are 5 T cell receptor beta chains from one sample, sequenced in a study of CD8 T cells in ankylosing spondylitis. TCRdb independently ran MiXCR on the 5' RACE reads; one entry per CDR3 protein. The sample lists approximately 440,000 distinct CDR3 sequences, about a sixth seen once, with about 0.94% in the top ten. Study-level points and caveats: A TCR beta motif of under ten highly homologous variants appeared characteristic of ankylosing spondylitis blood.

Antigens of these TCRs are unknown. Sequencing was carried out using blood, either unsorted or a sorted T cell fraction (not recorded which). The source of these receptors is a male donor with ankylosing spondylitis.

The gene calls are TRBV6-2 or TRBV6-3 and TRBJ2-2, with D perhaps matching TRBD1 (6 bases). The germline V and J ends were trimmed by 9 bases and 5 bases, with 16 bases remaining between them. The CDR3 covers 14 residues. Germline V CDR1 and CDR2: MNHEY, SVGEGT. The CDR3 DNA reads TGTGCCAGTAGTGTCCGAGGGGGTACCGGGGAGCTGTTTTTT. This codes for CASSVRGGTGELFF.

This clonotype has ten or more counts. The genes are TRBV25-1 and TRBJ2-7; D unclear. Germline CDR1 MGHDK, CDR2 SYGVNS. V was cut by 10 bases and J by 7 bases, with 14 bases left in between. The CDR3 sequence is 11 residues long. CDR3 residues: CATWSLREQYF. The CDR3 region has the DNA TGTGCCACCTGGAGCCTCAGGGAGCAGTACTTC.

A few counts support this clonotype. The chain joins TRBV20-1 to TRBJ2-4, with D perhaps TRBD1 (6 bases). Germline loops: CDR1 DFQATT, CDR2 SNEGSKA (reference sequence). The CDR3 spans 15 residues. V lost 0 bases and J 0 bases, leaving 9 bases between the germline ends. The CDR3 DNA is TGCAGTGCTAGAGATTCAGGGGCAGCCAAAAACATTCAGTACTTC. This encodes CSARDSGAAKNIQYF.

This clonotype occurred a few times. One end of the junction fails to match germline, which may point to a read error. The V gene is TRBV7-7, the J gene TRBJ2-7; the D is unclear. Germline CDR1 reads SSHAT; CDR2 reads FNYEAQ (reference sequence). The CDR3 contains 9 residues. In DNA form, the CDR3 reads TGTGCTAGCAGCCAAGAGCAGTACTTC. Translating it yields CASSQEQYF.

V usage is TRBV7-8 and J usage is TRBJ1-4, with D possibly being TRBD1 (5 bases). Germline CDR1 is SGHVS and CDR2 is FQNEAQ. This CDR3 has 18 amino acids. V was pared by 0 bases and J by 4 bases, with 18 bases between. For the CDR3, the DNA is TGTGCCAGCAGCTTAGCGCCAGGAACGTGGGGCCTTAATGAAAAACTGTTTTTT. Its protein product is CASSLAPGTWGLNEKLFF.